This entry lists 2 T cell receptor beta chains sequenced from one sample in a study of T cells in Graves' hyperthyroidism and ophthalmopathy. The investigators amplified TCR beta CDR3 regions from RNA transcripts. HTBI primers were the set used in a first-round RT-PCR of the TCR CDR3. TCRdb ran MiXCR on the multiplex PCR reads and lists one entry per CDR3 protein. The data hold 490,000 or so distinct CDR3 sequences, with about 20% observed a single time. The sample comprised blood. All receptors come from a woman in her seventies with Graves' ophthalmopathy.

This clonotype was seen at least ten times. The CDR3: CASSLREPGRNQPQHF. CDR3 DNA sequence: TGTGCCAGCAGTTTAAGAGAGCCAGGGCGTAATCAGCCCCAGCATTTT. The gene calls are TRBV12-3 or TRBV12-4 and TRBJ1-5; a weak D match, TRBD1 (5 bases). The CDR3 consists of 16 residues. Trimming removed 2 bases at V and 4 bases at J, with 15 bases between.

This clonotype was detected ten times or more. The gene calls are TRBV7-9 and TRBJ1-1; 9 bases fit TRBD1. CDR1 is SEHNR and CDR2 is FQNEAQ in the germline V gene (reference sequence). The CDR3 covers 16 residues. Trimming removed 6 bases from V and 0 bases from J; junction bases left unmatched: 8. The CDR3 protein is CASRPGTGWMNTEAFF. The CDR3 bases are TGTGCCAGCAGACCTGGGACAGGGTGGATGAACACTGAAGCTTTCTTT.